The sequence of this T cell receptor beta chain was determined in a study of shared clonotypes between healthy human individuals. Study-wide results and caveats: Between a handful of donors, naive CD4 clonotypes were shared at a level of around 4.9%. Researchers sampled only blood; tissue repertoires likely differ.

CD4+ cells yielded CD45RA+ naive and CD45RA-negative memory subsets. Clones were read by immunoSEQ multiplex PCR, and TCRdb kept only the in-frame ones, dropping some. The table records about 2,500,000 clones, approximately 92% of them present only once. Remarks on this clone: As yet, its antigen is unknown.

This clonotype was obtained from a man between 18 and 29 years old in good health. The sample consisted of naive CD4+ T cells sorted from blood. Subset reported: CD45RA+ positively selected.

The CDR3 protein is CASSISWQKNSYEQYF. The CDR3 DNA is TGTGCCAGTAGTATCTCATGGCAGAAAAACTCCTACGAGCAGTACTTC. The chain employs TRBV19 and TRBJ2-7; no clear D. Germline V CDR1 and CDR2: LNHDA, SQIVND (reference sequence). V lost 3 bases and J lost 0, with 15 bases in between. The CDR3 is made up of 16 amino acids.